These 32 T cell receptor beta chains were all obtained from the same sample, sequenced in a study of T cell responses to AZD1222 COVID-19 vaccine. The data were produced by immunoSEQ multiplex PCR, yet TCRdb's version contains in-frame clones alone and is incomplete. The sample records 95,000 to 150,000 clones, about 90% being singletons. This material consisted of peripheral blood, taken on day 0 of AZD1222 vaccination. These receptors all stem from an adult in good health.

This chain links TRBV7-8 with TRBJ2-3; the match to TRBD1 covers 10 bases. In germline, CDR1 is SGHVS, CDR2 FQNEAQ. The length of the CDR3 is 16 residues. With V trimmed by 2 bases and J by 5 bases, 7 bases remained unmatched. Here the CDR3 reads CASSLLGGQGIDTQYF. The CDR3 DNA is TGTGCCAGCAGCTTACTAGGGGGACAGGGGATAGATACGCAGTATTTT.

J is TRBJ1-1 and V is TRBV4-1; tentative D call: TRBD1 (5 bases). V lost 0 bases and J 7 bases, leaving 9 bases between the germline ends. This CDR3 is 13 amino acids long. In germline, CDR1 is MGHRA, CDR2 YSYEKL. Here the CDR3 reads CASSQDATGEAFF. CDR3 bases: TGCGCCAGCAGCCAAGACGCAACAGGTGAAGCTTTCTTT.

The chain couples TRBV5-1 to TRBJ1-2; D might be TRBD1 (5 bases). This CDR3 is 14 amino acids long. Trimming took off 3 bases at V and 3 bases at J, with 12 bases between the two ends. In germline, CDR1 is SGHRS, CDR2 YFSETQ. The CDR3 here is CASSSREMDYGYTF. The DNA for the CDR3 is TGCGCCAGCAGCTCCAGGGAAATGGACTATGGCTACACCTTC.

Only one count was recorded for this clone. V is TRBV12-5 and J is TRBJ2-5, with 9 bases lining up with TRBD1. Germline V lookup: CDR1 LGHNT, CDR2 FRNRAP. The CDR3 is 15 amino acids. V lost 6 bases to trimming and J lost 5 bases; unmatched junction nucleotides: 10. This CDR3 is CASGPPTGGGETQYF. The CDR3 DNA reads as TGTGCTAGTGGCCCTCCGACAGGGGGAGGCGAGACCCAGTACTTC.

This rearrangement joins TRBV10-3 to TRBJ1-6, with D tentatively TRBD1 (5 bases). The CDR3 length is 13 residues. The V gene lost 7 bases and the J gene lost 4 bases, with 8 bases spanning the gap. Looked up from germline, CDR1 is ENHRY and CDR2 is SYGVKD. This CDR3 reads CAINEGYNSPLHF. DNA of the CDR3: TGTGCCATCAACGAGGGGTATAATTCACCCCTCCACTTT.

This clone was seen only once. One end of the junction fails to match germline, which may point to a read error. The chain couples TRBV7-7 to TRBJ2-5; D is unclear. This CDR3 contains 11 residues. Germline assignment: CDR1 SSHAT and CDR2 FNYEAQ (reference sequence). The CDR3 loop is CASSFGETQYF. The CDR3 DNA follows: TGTGCTAGCAGCTTTGGGGAGACCCAGTACTTC.

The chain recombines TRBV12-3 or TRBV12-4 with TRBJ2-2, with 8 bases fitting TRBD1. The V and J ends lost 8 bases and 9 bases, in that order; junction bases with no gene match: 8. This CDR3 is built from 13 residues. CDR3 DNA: TGTGCCAGCCGGACAGGGAGCAGGAGGGAGCTGTTTTTT. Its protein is CASRTGSRRELFF.

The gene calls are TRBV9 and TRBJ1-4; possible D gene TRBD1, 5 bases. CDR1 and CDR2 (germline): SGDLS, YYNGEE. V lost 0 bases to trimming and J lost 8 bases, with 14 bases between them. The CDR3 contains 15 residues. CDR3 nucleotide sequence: TGTGCCAGCAGCGTAGTGGGAGGGGCTGAAGAAAAACTGTTTTTT. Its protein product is CASSVVGGAEEKLFF.

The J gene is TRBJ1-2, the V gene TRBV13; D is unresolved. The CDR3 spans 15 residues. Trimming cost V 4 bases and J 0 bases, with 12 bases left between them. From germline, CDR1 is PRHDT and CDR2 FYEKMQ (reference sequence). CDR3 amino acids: CASSSNRVANYGYTF. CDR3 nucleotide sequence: TGTGCCAGCAGCTCTAATAGGGTAGCTAACTATGGCTACACCTTC. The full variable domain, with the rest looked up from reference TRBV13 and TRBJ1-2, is AAGVIQSPRHLIKEKRETATLKCYPIPRHDTVYWYQQGPGQDPQFLISFYEKMQSDKGSIPDRFSAQQFSDYHSELNMSSLELGDSALYFCASSSNRVANYGYTFGSGTRLTVV.

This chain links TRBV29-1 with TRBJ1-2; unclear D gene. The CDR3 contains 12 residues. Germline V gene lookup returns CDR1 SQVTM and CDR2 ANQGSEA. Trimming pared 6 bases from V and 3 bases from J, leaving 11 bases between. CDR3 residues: CSVEDRHYGYTF. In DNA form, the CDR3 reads TGCAGCGTGGAGGACCGTCACTATGGCTACACCTTC.

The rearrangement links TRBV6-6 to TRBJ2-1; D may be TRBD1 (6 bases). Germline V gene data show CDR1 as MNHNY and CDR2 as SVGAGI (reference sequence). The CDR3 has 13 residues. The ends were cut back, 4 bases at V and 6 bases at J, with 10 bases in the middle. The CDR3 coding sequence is TGTGCCAGCAGTTCTCAAGGGGGCAATGAGCAGTTCTTC. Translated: CASSSQGGNEQFF.

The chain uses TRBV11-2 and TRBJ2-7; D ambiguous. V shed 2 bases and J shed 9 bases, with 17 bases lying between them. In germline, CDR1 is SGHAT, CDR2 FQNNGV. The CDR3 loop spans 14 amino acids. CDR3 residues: CASSLWKFIGGQYF. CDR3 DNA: TGTGCCAGCAGCTTATGGAAGTTTATAGGCGGGCAGTACTTC.

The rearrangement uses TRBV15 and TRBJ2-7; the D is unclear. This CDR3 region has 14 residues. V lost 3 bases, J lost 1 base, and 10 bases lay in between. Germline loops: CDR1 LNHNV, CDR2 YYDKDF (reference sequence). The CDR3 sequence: CATSRFVGSYEQYF. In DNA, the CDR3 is TGTGCCACCAGCAGGTTCGTAGGGTCCTACGAGCAGTACTTC.

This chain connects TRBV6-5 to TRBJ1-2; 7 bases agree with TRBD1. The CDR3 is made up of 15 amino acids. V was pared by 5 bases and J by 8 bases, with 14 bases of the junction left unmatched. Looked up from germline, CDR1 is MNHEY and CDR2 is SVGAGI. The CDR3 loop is CASSIRDQGVGGYTF. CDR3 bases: TGTGCCAGCAGTATCCGAGACCAGGGGGTAGGGGGCTACACCTTC.

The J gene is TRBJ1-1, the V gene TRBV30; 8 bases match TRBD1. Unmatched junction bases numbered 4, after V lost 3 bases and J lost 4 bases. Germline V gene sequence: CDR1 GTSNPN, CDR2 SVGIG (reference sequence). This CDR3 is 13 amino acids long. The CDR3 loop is CAWRGDRGTEAFF. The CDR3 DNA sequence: TGTGCCTGGAGAGGCGACAGGGGCACTGAAGCTTTCTTT.

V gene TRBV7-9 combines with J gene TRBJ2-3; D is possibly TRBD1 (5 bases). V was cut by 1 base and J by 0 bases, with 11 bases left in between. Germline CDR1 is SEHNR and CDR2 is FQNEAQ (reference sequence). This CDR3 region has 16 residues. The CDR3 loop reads CASSLEPGLSTDTQYF. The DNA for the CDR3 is TGTGCCAGCAGCTTAGAACCAGGGCTTAGCACAGATACGCAGTATTTT.

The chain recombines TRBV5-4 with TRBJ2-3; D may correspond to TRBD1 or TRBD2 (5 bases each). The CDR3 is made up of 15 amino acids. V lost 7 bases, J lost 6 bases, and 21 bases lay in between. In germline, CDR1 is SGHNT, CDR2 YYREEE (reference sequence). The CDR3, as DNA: TGTGCCAGCGGTACCGGGACCTACTCCTATGATACGCAGTATTTT. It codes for CASGTGTYSYDTQYF.

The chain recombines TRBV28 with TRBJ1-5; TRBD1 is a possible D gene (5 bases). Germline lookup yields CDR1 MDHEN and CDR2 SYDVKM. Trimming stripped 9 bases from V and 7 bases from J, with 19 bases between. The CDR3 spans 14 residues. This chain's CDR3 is CASGPQGNRQPQHF. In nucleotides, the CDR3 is TGTGCCAGTGGGCCGCAGGGCAACCGACAGCCCCAGCATTTT.

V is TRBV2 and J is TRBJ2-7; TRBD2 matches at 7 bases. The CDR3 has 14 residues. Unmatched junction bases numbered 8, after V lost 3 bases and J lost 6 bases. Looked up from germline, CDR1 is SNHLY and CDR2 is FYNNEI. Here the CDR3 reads CASSDGGRAAEQYF. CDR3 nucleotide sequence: TGTGCCAGCAGTGACGGGGGGAGGGCCGCCGAGCAGTACTTC.

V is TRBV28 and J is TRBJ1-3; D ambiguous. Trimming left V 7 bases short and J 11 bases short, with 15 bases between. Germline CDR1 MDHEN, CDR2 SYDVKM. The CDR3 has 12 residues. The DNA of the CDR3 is TGTGCCAGCACTGAAAACCGGGTCGCCATATATTTT. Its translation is CASTENRVAIYF.

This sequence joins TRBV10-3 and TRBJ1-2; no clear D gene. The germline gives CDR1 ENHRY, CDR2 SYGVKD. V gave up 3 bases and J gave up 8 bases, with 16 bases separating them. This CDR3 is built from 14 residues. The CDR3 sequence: CAISDVAGNRGYTF. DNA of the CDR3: TGTGCCATCAGTGACGTGGCGGGGAATAGAGGCTACACCTTC.

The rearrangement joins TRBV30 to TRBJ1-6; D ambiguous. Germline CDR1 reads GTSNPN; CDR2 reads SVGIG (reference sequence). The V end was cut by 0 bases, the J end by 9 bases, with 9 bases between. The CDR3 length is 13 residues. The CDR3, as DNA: TGTGCCTGGAGTGTAGACCGTGGTTCACCCCTCCACTTT. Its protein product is CAWSVDRGSPLHF. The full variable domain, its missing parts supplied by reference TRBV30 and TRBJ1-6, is SQTIHQWPATLVQPVGSPLSLECTVEGTSNPNLYWYRQAAGRGLQLLFYSVGIGQISSEVPQNLSASRPQDRQFILSSKKLLLSDSGFYLCAWSVDRGSPLHFGNGTRLTVT.

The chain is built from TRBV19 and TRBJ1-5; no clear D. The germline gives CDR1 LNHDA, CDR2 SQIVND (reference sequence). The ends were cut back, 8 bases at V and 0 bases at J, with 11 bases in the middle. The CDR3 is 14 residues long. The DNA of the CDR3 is TGTGCCAGTGATCGGCACCATAGCAATCAGCCCCAGCATTTT. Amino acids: CASDRHHSNQPQHF.

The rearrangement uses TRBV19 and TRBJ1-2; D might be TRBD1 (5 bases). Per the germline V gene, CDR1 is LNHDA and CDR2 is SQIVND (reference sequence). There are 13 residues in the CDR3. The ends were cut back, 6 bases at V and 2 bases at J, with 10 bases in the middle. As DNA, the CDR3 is TGTGCCAGTAGAACAGGTCTGAACTATGGCTACACCTTC. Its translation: CASRTGLNYGYTF.

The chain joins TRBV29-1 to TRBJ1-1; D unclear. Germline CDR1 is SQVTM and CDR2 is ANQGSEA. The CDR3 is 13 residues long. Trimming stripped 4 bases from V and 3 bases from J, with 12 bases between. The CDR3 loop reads CSVAKRLDTEAFF. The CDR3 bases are TGCAGCGTTGCGAAGAGGTTGGACACTGAAGCTTTCTTT.

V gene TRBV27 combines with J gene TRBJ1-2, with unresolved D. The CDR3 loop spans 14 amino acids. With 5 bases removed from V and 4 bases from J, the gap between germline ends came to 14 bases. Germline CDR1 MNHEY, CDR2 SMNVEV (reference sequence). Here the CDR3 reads CASSPRTEGYGYTF. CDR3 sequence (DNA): TGTGCCAGCAGTCCTCGGACTGAAGGCTATGGCTACACCTTC.

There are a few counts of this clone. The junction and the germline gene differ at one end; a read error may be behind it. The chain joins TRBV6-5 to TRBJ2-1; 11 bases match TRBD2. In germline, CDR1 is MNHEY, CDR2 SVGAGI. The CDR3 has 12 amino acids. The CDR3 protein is CASSRSGRALIF. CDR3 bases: TGTGCCAGCAGTCGTAGCGGGAGGGCCTTAATCTTC.

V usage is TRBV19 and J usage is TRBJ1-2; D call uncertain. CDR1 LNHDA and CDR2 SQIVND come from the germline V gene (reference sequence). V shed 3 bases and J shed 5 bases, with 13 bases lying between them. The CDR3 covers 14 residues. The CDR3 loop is CASSIPRTGYGYTF. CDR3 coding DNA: TGTGCCAGTAGTATCCCCCGGACGGGTTATGGCTACACCTTC.

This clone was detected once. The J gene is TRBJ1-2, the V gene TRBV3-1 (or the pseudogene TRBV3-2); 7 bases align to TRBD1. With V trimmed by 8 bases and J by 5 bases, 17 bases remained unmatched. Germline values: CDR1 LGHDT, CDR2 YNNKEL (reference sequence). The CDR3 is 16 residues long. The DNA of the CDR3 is TGTGCCAGCGCACACCTCCACCGGGACAGCGATTATGGCTACACCTTC. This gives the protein CASAHLHRDSDYGYTF.

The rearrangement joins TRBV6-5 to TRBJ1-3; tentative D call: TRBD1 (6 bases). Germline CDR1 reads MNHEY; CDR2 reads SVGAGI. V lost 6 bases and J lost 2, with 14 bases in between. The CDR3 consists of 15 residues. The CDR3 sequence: CASSPGVLPGNTIYF. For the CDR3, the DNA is TGTGCCAGCAGCCCAGGGGTGCTCCCTGGAAACACCATATATTTT.

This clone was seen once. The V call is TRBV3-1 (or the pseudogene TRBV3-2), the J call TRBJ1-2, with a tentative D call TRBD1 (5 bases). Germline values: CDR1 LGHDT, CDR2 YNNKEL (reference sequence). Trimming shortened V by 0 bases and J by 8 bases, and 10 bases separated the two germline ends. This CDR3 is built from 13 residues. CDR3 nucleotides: TGTGCCAGCAGCCAAGAACAGGCGCTCGGCTACACCTTC. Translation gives CASSQEQALGYTF.

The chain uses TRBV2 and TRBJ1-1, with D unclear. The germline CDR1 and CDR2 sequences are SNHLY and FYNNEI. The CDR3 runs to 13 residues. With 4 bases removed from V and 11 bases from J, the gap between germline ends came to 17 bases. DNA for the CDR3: TGTGCCAGCAGTGGGGTGGTGCATTCGGGGGCTTTCTTT. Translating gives CASSGVVHSGAFF.